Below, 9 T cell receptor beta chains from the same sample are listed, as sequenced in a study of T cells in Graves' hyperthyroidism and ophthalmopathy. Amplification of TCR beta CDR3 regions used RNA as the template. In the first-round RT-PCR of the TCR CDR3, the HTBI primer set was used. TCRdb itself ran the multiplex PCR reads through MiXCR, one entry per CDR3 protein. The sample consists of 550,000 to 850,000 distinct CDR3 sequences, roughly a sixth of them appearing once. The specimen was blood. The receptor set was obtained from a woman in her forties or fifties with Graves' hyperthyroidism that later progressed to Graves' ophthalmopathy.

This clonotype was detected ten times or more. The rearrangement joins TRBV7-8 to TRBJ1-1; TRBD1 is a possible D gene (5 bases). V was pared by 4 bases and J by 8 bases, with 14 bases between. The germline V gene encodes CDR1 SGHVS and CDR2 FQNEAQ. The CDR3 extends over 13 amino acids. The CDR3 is CASSSLRGTEAFF. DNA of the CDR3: TGTGCCAGCAGCTCCCTCCGCGGGACCGAAGCTTTCTTT.

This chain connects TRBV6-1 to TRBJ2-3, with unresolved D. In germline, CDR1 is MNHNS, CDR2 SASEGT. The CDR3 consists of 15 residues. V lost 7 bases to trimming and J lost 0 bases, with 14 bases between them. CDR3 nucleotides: TGTGCCAGCAACGGTTGGCCGATGAGCACAGATACGCAGTATTTT. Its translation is CASNGWPMSTDTQYF.

For the CDR3, the DNA is TGTGCCAGCAGCGTTTCCAGGGGGACTGAAGCTTTCTTT. This sequence encodes CASSVSRGTEAFF. The V and J genes are TRBV9 and TRBJ1-1; 7 bases align to TRBD1. The CDR3 length is 13 residues. V gave up 2 bases and J gave up 5 bases; unmatched junction bases: 3. The germline gives CDR1 SGDLS, CDR2 YYNGEE.

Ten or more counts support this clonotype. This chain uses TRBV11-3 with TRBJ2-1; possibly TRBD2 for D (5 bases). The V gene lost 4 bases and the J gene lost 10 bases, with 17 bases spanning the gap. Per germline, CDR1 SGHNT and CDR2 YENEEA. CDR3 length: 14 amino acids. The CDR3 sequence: CASSSGPGSREQFF. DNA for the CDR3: TGTGCCAGCAGCTCAGGCCCGGGGTCGAGGGAGCAGTTCTTC.

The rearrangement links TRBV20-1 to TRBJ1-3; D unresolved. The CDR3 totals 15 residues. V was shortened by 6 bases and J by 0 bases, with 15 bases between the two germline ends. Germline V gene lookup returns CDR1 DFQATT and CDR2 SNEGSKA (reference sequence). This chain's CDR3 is CSAHGSGPSGNTIYF. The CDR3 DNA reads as TGCAGTGCGCACGGGTCTGGCCCCTCTGGAAACACCATATATTTT.

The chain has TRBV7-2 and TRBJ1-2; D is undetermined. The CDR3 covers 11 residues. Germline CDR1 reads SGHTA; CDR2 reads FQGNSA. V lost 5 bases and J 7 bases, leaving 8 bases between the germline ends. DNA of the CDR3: TGTGCCAGCAGCCAAGCTTTTGGCTACACCTTC. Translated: CASSQAFGYTF.

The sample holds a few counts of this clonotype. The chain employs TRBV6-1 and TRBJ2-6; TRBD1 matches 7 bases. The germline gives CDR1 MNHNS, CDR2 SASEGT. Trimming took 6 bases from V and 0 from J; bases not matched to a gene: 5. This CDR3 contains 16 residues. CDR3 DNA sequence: TGTGCCAGCAGGTCGGGACAGACCTCTGGGGCCAACGTCCTGACTTTC. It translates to CASRSGQTSGANVLTF.

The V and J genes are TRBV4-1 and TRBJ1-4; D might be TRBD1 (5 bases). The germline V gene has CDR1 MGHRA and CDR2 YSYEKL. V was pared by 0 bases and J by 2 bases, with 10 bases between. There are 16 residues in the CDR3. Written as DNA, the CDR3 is TGCGCCAGCAGCCAAGAAAAGTCAGGGACTAATGAAAAACTGTTTTTT. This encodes CASSQEKSGTNEKLFF.

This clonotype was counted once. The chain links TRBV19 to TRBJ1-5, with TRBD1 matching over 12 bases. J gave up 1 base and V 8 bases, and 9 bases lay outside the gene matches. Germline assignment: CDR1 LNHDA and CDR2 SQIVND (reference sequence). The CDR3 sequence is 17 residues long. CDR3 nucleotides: TGTGCCAGTGGGACAGGGGGCGCAAGGGGGAGCAATCAGCCCCAGCATTTT. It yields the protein CASGTGGARGSNQPQHF.